Below, 15 T cell receptor beta chains from the same sample are listed, as sequenced in a study of tumor-infiltrating lymphocytes in primary liver carcinoma. Using a constant-region primer together with ProtoScript II reverse transcriptase, TCR beta cDNA was made from around 500 ng of total RNA. Three nested multiplex PCR rounds of slightly modified ARM-PCR generated TCR beta libraries. Use of TRBV1-TRBV30 forward primers with a C-beta reverse primer characterized the first two PCR rounds, which lasted about 10 cycles each. TCRdb independently ran MiXCR on the multiplex PCR reads; one entry per CDR3 protein. This table has about 200,000 distinct CDR3 sequences, around four fifths appearing once. The source material, 20-30 mg of unsorted bulk tissue, was used to co-extract RNA and DNA. Sequenced input: tumor tissue from primary liver carcinoma. The receptors come from a man aged 35 to 55 with primary liver carcinoma and hepatitis B virus infection.

The genes are TRBV6-6 and TRBJ1-4; D ambiguous. V was trimmed by 0 bases and J by 1 base, leaving 12 bases between them. The CDR3 runs to 17 residues. CDR1 is MNHNY, CDR2 SVGAGI, per germline (reference sequence). Here the CDR3 DNA reads TGTGCCAGCAGTTACTCTACATGTCACAGAACTAATGAAAAACTGTTTTTT. Translating gives CASSYSTCHRTNEKLFF.

Worth noting for this clonotype: Compared with germline, one end of the junction differs, possibly owing to a read error. The V and J genes are TRBV4-3 and TRBJ2-5; TRBD2 is a possible D gene (6 bases). Gene TRBJ2-1 matches the end of the DNA better, so the J call may be wrong. The germline CDR1 and CDR2 sequences are LGHNA and YSLEER. CDR3 size: 15 residues. The CDR3 region has the DNA TGCACCAGCAGCTACGCCGGGACTTCTGAAGAGACCCAGTTCTTC. It specifies CTSSYAGTSEETQFF.

On this clonotype: Since the CDR3 does not end with the conserved phenylalanine or tryptophan, this likely comes from a read error. This chain uses TRBV11-1 with TRBJ2-7; no definite D call. The CDR3 runs 13 residues. Germline CDR1 reads SGHAT; CDR2 reads FQDESV (reference sequence). V gave up 9 bases and J gave up 7 bases, with 19 bases separating them. The CDR3 protein is CARSLRLAREQYL. In DNA, the CDR3 is TGTGCCAGGAGCCTGCGGTTAGCAAGGGAGCAGTACTTA.

A single count supports this clonotype. One end of the junction does not line up with germline, which may come from a read error. CDR3 loop: CATSLGQGNMNIEAFF. In DNA, the CDR3 is TGTGCCACCAGTTTAGGTCAGGGGAACATGAACATTGAAGCCTTCTTT. This rearrangement joins TRBV12-3 or TRBV12-4 to TRBJ1-1; D possibly corresponds to TRBD1 (6 bases). This CDR3 region has 16 residues.

In this sample, this clonotype turned up many times. The gene calls are TRBV30 and TRBJ2-1; perhaps TRBD2 as D (5 bases). V was cut by 2 bases and J by 2 bases, with 16 bases left in between. CDR1 is GTSNPN and CDR2 is SVGIG in the germline V gene (reference sequence). This CDR3 is 16 amino acids long. This CDR3 is CAWSRGSGRPYNEQFF. The CDR3 DNA is TGTGCCTGGAGTCGAGGGTCGGGCCGTCCCTACAATGAGCAGTTCTTC.

The rearrangement uses TRBV7-9 and TRBJ1-2; 8 bases line up with TRBD1. The CDR3 contains 15 residues. Germline CDR1 and CDR2: SEHNR and FQNEAQ (reference sequence). J lost 4 bases, V lost 1 base, and 5 bases had no gene match. The CDR3 is CASSLGPGGTYGYTF. Written as DNA, the CDR3 is TGTGCCAGCAGCTTAGGTCCAGGGGGCACCTATGGCTACACCTTC.

Comment on this clonotype: A much larger clone lies one base from this, so it may be a read error. Since no conserved phenylalanine or tryptophan closes the CDR3, a read error is the likely cause. The chain is built from TRBV30 and TRBJ2-7, with D unclear. The CDR3 covers 11 residues. Germline CDR1 GTSNPN, CDR2 SVGIG (reference sequence). V lost 6 bases, J lost 6 bases, and 12 bases lay in between. CDR3 nucleotides: TGTGCCTGTTTTATGGGTTTCGAGCAGTACTCC. Protein: CACFMGFEQYS.

This clonotype was found once. This could be a read error, since a much larger clone is one nucleotide away. The chain employs TRBV28 and TRBJ2-3; the D gene could be TRBD1 or TRBD2 (5 bases each). Germline lookup yields CDR1 MDHEN and CDR2 SYDVKM. The length of the CDR3 is 13 residues. The CDR3 loop is CASSLQGPDTQFF. The CDR3 DNA sequence: TGTGCCAGCAGTTTACAGGGACCAGATACGCAGTTTTTT.

This chain's CDR3 is CASIKDPRSLAYEQYF. The DNA of the CDR3 is TGTGCCAGCATTAAGGACCCGCGGAGCCTGGCCTACGAGCAGTACTTC. The V and J genes are TRBV6-7 and TRBJ2-7, with unresolved D. TRBV6-7 is an ORF; its function is uncertain. The length of the CDR3 is 16 residues. V was pared by 7 bases and J by 2 bases, with 21 bases between.

The gene calls are TRBV5-4 and TRBJ2-2; TRBD1 might be the D (6 bases). Trimming cost V 5 bases and J 9 bases, with 17 bases left between them. The CDR3 length is 14 residues. Germline V gives CDR1 SGHNT, CDR2 YYREEE (reference sequence). Written as DNA, the CDR3 is TGTGCCAGCAGGCCAGGGGCGAAAACCCGGGAGCTGTTTTTT. Its translation is CASRPGAKTRELFF. Full variable domain (missing parts from reference TRBV5-4 and TRBJ2-2): ETGVTQSPTHLIKTRGQQVTLRCSSQSGHNTVSWYQQALGQGPQFIFQYYREEENGRGNFPPRFSGLQFPNYSSELNVNALELDDSALYLCASRPGAKTRELFFGEGSRLTVL.

Regarding this clonotype: A junction boundary mismatches the germline segment, possibly from a read error. The chain employs TRBV7-8 and TRBJ2-5; D perhaps matches TRBD2 (6 bases). The CDR3 has 14 amino acids. The germline V gene has CDR1 SGHVS and CDR2 FQNEAQ. CDR3 protein: CACSLGSGQENQYF. CDR3 nucleotide sequence: TGTGCCTGCAGCTTGGGTAGCGGCCAAGAGAACCAGTACTTC.

The DNA of the CDR3 is TGTGCCAGCAGTGGCCTAGCGGGAGGTCCAGATACGTGGTATTTT. Translated: CASSGLAGGPDTWYF. The rearrangement joins TRBV6-1 to TRBJ2-3; 11 bases are shared with TRBD2. With 4 bases clipped from V and 14 bases from J, the junction kept 14 bases outside the gene matches. The CDR3 contains 15 residues. Germline V gives CDR1 MNHNS, CDR2 SASEGT.

To note about this clonotype: The junction and the germline gene differ at one end; a read error may be behind it. The V call is TRBV11-2, the J call TRBJ2-1; maybe TRBD2 (5 bases). This CDR3 contains 16 residues. The germline CDR1 and CDR2 sequences are SGHAT and FQNNGV. The CDR3 DNA follows: TGTGCTAGCAGCTTAAATCATTTAGCGTATGGGGATGAGCAGTTCTTC. It codes for CASSLNHLAYGDEQFF.

This clonotype was detected once. The chain recombines TRBV19 with TRBJ1-6, with D perhaps TRBD1 (6 bases). V lost 9 bases to trimming and J lost 15 bases, with 15 bases between them. CDR3 size: 11 residues. Germline V gene data show CDR1 as LNHDA and CDR2 as SQIVND (reference sequence). The CDR3 DNA sequence: TGTGCCAGCGGACAGCCAGCACACCTCCACTTT. Residues: CASGQPAHLHF. The full variable domain, with the rest looked up from reference TRBV19 and TRBJ1-6, is DGGITQSPKYLFRKEGQNVTLSCEQNLNHDAMYWYRQDPGQGLRLIYYSQIVNDFQKGDIAEGYSVSREKKESFPLTVTSAQKNPTAFYLCASGQPAHLHFGNGTRLTVT.

This clonotype has just one count. A junction end diverges from the germline sequence, so it may reflect a read error. This CDR3 reads CASSRGEQGVNQPHHF. DNA for the CDR3: TGCGCCAGCAGCAGGGGGGAACAGGGGGTAAATCAGCCCCACCATTTT. The chain is built from TRBV5-1 and TRBJ1-5; TRBD1 matches 8 bases. The CDR3 is 16 residues long. CDR1 and CDR2 from the germline V gene are SGHRS and YFSETQ.